The sequence of this TCR beta chain was determined in a study of vaccination and CD4 T cells after COVID-19. Study details: Two mRNA vaccine doses were given, either BNT162b2 or mRNA-1273. In culture, cells were exposed to overlapping spike peptides from SARS-CoV-2, HCoV-NL63, HCoV-OC43 and HCoV-229E. In the control cultures, a CEFX pool, an HIV-1 Nef pool, or no peptide was supplied.

The CDR3 contains 18 residues. Trimming at V came to 4 bases and at J to 4 bases, leaving 14 bases not matched to a gene. In germline, CDR1 is DFQATT, CDR2 SNEGSKA (reference sequence). As to time point: late sampling 161 to 241 days after vaccination in three convalescent patients. Documented treatment: roughly 11-day PBMC culture with coronavirus spike peptide pools or control peptides (ViraFEST assay). At the Johns Hopkins FTIC core, DNA taken from cultured CD4+ T cells was sequenced by way of the Oncomine TCR Beta short-read assay. Genomic DNA was isolated from cultured CD4+ T cells. TCRdb fed the PCR reads into MiXCR, producing one record per CDR3 protein. The sample lists some 21,000 distinct CDR3 sequences; roughly 44% were seen once. On this clonotype itself: Antigen specificity is unknown.

The source material was CD4+ T cells from blood, cultured in vitro, sampled about 7 months after SARS-CoV-2 vaccination. This receptor was taken from a human donor who had recovered from COVID-19. V is TRBV20-1 and J is TRBJ2-3; 13 nucleotides line up with TRBD2. CDR3 bases: TGCAGTGCTACCTCTCACGGACTAGCGGGAGTAGGAGCAGATACGCAGTATTTT. Translated: CSATSHGLAGVGADTQYF.